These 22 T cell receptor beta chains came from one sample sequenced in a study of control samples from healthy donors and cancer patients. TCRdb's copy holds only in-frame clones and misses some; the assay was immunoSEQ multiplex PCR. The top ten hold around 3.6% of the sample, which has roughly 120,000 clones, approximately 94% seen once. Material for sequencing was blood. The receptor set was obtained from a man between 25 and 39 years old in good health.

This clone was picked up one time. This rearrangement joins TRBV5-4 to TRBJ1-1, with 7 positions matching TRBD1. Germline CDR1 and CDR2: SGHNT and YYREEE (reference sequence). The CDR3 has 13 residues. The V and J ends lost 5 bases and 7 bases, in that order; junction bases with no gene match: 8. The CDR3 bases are TGTGCCAGCAGTATGGACAGGAGGGGTGAAGCTTTCTTT. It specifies CASSMDRRGEAFF.

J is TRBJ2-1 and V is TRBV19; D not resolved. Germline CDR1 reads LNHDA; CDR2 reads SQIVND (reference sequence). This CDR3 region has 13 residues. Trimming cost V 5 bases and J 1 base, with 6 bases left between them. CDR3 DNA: TGTGCCAGTAGTGGGCAATCCTACAATGAGCAGTTCTTC. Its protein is CASSGQSYNEQFF. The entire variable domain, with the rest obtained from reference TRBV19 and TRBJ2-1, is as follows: DGGITQSPKYLFRKEGQNVTLSCEQNLNHDAMYWYRQDPGQGLRLIYYSQIVNDFQKGDIAEGYSVSREKKESFPLTVTSAQKNPTAFYLCASSGQSYNEQFFGPGTRLTVL.

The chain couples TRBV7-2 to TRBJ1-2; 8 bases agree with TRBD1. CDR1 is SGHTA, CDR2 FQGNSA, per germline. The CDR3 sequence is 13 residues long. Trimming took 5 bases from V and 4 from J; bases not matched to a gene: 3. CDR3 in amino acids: CASSLTGAYGYTF. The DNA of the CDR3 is TGTGCCAGCAGCCTGACAGGGGCCTATGGCTACACCTTC.

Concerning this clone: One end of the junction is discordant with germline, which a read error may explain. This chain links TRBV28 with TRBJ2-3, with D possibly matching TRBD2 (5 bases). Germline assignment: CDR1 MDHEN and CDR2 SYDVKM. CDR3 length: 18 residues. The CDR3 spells CARSFTRRLDGGTDTQYF. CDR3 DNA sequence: TGTGCCCGCAGTTTTACGCGGCGGCTTGACGGGGGCACAGATACGCAGTATTTT.

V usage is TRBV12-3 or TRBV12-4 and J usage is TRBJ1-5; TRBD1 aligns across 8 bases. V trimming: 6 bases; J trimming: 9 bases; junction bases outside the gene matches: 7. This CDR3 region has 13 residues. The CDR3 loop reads CASSLTGEGPQHF. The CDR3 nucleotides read TGTGCCAGCAGCTTGACAGGGGAGGGGCCCCAGCATTTT.

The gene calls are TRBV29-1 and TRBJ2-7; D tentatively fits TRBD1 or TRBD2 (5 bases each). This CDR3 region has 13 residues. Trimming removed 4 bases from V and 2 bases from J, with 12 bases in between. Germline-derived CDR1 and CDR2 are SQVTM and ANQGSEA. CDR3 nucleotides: TGCAGCGTTGGGGGACCCTCCACCTACGAGCAGTACTTC. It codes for CSVGGPSTYEQYF.

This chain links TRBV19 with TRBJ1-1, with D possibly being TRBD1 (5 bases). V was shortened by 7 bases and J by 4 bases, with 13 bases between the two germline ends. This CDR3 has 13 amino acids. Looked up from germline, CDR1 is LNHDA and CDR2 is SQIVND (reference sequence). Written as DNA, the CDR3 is TGTGCCAGTACTGGGACGGCGGCCACTGAAGCTTTCTTT. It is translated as CASTGTAATEAFF.

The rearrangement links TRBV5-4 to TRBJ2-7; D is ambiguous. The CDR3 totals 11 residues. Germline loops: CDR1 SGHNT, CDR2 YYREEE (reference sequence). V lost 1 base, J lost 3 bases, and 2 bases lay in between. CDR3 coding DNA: TGTGCCAGCAGCTTGTTCTACGAGCAGTACTTC. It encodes CASSLFYEQYF. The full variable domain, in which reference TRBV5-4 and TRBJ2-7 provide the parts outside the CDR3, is ETGVTQSPTHLIKTRGQQVTLRCSSQSGHNTVSWYQQALGQGPQFIFQYYREEENGRGNFPPRFSGLQFPNYSSELNVNALELDDSALYLCASSLFYEQYFGPGTRLTVT.

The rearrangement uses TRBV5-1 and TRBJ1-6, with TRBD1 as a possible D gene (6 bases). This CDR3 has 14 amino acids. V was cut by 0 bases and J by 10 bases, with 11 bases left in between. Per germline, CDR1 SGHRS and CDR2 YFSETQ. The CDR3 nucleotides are TGCGCCAGCAGCTTGGACAGGGCCTACTCACCCCTCCACTTT. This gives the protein CASSLDRAYSPLHF.

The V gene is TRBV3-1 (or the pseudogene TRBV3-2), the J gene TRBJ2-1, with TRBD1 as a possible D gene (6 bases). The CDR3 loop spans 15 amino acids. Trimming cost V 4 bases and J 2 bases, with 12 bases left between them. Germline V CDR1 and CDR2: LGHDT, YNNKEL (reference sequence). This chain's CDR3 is CASSRGRGTYNEQFF. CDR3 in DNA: TGTGCCAGCAGCCGCGGCAGGGGCACCTACAATGAGCAGTTCTTC.

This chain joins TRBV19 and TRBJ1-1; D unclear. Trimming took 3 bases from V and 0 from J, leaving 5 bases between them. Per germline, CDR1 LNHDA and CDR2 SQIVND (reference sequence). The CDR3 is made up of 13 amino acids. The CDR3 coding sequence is TGTGCCAGTAGTATTGGCGTGAACACTGAAGCTTTCTTT. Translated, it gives CASSIGVNTEAFF. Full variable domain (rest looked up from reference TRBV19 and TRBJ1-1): DGGITQSPKYLFRKEGQNVTLSCEQNLNHDAMYWYRQDPGQGLRLIYYSQIVNDFQKGDIAEGYSVSREKKESFPLTVTSAQKNPTAFYLCASSIGVNTEAFFGQGTRLTVV.

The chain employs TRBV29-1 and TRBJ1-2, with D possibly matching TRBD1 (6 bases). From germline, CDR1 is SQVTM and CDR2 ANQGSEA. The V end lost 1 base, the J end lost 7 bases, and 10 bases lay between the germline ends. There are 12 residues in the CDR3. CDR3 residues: CSVEGGAGGYTF. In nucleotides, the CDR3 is TGCAGCGTTGAAGGGGGGGCCGGTGGCTACACCTTC.

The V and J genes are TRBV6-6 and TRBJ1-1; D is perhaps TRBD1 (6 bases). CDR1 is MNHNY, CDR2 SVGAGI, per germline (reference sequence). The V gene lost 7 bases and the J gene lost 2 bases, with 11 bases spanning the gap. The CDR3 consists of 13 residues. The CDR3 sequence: CASTRDINTEAFF. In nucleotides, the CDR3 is TGTGCCAGCACGCGGGACATCAACACTGAAGCTTTCTTT.

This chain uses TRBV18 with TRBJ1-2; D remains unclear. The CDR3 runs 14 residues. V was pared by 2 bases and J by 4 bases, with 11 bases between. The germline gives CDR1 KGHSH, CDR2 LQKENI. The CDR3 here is CASSPGPRGYGYTF. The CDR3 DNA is TGTGCCAGCTCACCAGGGCCCAGAGGCTATGGCTACACCTTC.

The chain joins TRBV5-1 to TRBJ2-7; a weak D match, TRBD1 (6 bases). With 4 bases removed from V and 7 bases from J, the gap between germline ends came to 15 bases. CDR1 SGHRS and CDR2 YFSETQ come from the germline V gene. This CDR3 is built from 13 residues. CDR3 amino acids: CASSLVRGKEQYF. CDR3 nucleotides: TGCGCCAGCAGCCTAGTCAGGGGAAAGGAGCAGTACTTC.

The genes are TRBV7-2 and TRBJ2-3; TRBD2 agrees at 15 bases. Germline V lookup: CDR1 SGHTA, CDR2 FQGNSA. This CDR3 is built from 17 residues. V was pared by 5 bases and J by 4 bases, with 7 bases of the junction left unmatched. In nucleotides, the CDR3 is TGTGCCAGCAGCCCCCGGGGACTAGCGGGGGGCGCAGATACGCAGTATTTT. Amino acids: CASSPRGLAGGADTQYF.

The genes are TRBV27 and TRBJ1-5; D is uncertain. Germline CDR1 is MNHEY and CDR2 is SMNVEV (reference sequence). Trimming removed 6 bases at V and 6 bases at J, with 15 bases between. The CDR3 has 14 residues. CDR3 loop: CASRGSANSQPQHF. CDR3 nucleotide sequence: TGTGCCAGCAGGGGGTCAGCGAACAGTCAGCCCCAGCATTTT.

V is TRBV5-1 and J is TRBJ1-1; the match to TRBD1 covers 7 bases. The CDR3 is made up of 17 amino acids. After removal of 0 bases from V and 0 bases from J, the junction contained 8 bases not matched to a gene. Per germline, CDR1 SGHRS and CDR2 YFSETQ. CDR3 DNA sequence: TGCGCCAGCAGCTTGGGCCGGGACAGAGTATTGAACACTGAAGCTTTCTTT. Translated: CASSLGRDRVLNTEAFF.

Here the CDR3 DNA reads TGTGCCAGCAGCCAAGCGGGCCGAGATAATTCACCCCTCCACTTT. This encodes CASSQAGRDNSPLHF. The gene calls are TRBV4-2 and TRBJ1-6; D unresolved. The length of the CDR3 is 15 residues. CDR1 and CDR2 from the germline V gene are LGHNA and YNFKEQ. Trimming removed 1 base at V and 5 bases at J, with 9 bases between.

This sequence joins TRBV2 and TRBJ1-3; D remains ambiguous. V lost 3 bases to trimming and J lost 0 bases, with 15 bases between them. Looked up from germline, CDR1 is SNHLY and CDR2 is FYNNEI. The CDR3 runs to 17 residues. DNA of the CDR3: TGTGCCAGCAGTGAGCTACTAAGGCCGCTCTCTGGAAACACCATATATTTT. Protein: CASSELLRPLSGNTIYF. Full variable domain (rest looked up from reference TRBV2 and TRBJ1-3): EPEVTQTPSHQVTQMGQEVILRCVPISNHLYFYWYRQILGQKVEFLVSFYNNEISEKSEIFDDQFSVERPDGSNFTLKIRSTKLEDSAMYFCASSELLRPLSGNTIYFGEGSWLTVV.

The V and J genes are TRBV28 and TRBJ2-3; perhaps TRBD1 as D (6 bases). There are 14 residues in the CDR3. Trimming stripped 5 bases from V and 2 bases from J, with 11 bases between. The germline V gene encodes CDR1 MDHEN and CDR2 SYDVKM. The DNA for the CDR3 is TGTGCCAGCAGTCTGACAGGTTCCACAGATACGCAGTATTTT. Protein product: CASSLTGSTDTQYF.

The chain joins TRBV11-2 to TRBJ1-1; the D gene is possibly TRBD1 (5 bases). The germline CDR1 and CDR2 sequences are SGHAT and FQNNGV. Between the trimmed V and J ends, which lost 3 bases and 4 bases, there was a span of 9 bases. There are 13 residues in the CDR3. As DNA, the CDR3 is TGTGCCAGCAGCTTCGGCGGGGGCACTGAAGCTTTCTTT. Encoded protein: CASSFGGGTEAFF.